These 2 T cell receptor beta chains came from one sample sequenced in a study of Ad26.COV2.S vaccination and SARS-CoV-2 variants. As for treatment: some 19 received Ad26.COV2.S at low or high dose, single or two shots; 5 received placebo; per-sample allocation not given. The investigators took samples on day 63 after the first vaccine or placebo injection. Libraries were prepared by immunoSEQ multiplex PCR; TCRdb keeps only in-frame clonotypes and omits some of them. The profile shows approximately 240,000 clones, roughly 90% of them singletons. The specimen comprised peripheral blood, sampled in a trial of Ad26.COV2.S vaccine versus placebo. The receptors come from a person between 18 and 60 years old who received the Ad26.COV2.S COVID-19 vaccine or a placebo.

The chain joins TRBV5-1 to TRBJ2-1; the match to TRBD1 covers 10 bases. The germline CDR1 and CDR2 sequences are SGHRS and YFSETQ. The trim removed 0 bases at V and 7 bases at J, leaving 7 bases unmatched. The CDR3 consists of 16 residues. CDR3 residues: CASSLDAGQGSNEQFF. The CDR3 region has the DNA TGCGCCAGCAGCTTGGACGCGGGACAGGGGTCGAATGAGCAGTTCTTC.

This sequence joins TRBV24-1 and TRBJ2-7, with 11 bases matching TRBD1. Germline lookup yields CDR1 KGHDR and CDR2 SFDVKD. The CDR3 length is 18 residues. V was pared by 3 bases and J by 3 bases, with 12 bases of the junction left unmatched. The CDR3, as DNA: TGTGCCACCAGTGATCCGGGGTTGGACAGGGGGCCCTACTACGAGCAGTACTTC. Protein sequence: CATSDPGLDRGPYYEQYF.